The 18 T cell receptor beta chains in this list originate from one sample, sequenced in a study of blood T cell repertoires in COVID-19. Repertoires were generated with immunoSEQ multiplex PCR, while TCRdb's copy carries only in-frame clones and drops some. Here the sample spans 150,000 or so clones, roughly 86% being singletons. Sequences were obtained from peripheral blood. These receptors originate from a man aged 40-55 years who had recovered from COVID-19.

The V and J genes are TRBV6-2 or TRBV6-3 and TRBJ1-5; D unresolved. This CDR3 is 15 amino acids long. Per the germline V gene, CDR1 is MNHEY and CDR2 is SVGEGT. Trimming took off 2 bases at V and 1 base at J, with 9 bases between the two ends. Here the CDR3 DNA reads TGTGCCAGCAGTTACCACACAAACAGCAATCAGCCCCAGCATTTT. As protein: CASSYHTNSNQPQHF.

V is TRBV4-1 and J is TRBJ2-7, with TRBD1 identical over 8 bases. Germline V gives CDR1 MGHRA, CDR2 YSYEKL. The CDR3 is 15 amino acids. V gave up 4 bases and J gave up 5 bases; unmatched junction bases: 10. The CDR3 DNA reads TGCGCCAGCAGCCCGACCCGGACAGGGACGAACGAGCAGTACTTC. Translating gives CASSPTRTGTNEQYF.

In its sample, this clone was seen a few times. The J gene is TRBJ1-6, the V gene TRBV29-1; 9 bases match TRBD1. There are 12 residues in the CDR3. Germline V CDR1 and CDR2: SQVTM, ANQGSEA. The CDR3 here is CWGQGRISPLHF. CDR3 coding DNA: TGCTGGGGACAGGGTAGAATTTCACCCCTCCACTTT.

The chain links TRBV5-1 to TRBJ2-3; TRBD1 agrees at 7 bases. The CDR3 consists of 15 residues. V shed 3 bases and J 2 bases; nucleotides not matched to a gene: 6. Per the germline V gene, CDR1 is SGHRS and CDR2 is YFSETQ. CDR3 in amino acids: CASSSPTGSTDTQYF. The CDR3, as DNA: TGCGCCAGCAGCTCCCCGACAGGGTCCACAGATACGCAGTATTTT.

This chain joins TRBV10-3 and TRBJ1-2; weak D call: TRBD1 (5 bases). Germline V lookup: CDR1 ENHRY, CDR2 SYGVKD. V was cut by 5 bases and J by 0 bases, with 7 bases left in between. CDR3 length equals 13 residues. CDR3 DNA sequence: TGTGCCATCAGTACAGGATCTAACTATGGCTACACCTTC. Translation: CAISTGSNYGYTF.

The V call is TRBV5-5, the J call TRBJ2-6, with D possibly matching TRBD1 (6 bases). The V gene's germline CDR1 is SGHKS and CDR2 YYEKEE (reference sequence). The CDR3 has 19 residues. Trimming left V 0 bases short and J 0 bases short, with 16 bases between. CDR3 in amino acids: CASSLEVAGVASGANVLTF. The CDR3 bases are TGTGCCAGCAGCTTGGAGGTGGCAGGGGTGGCCTCTGGGGCCAACGTCCTGACTTTC.

This clone was seen ten or more times. The genes are TRBV6-6 and TRBJ1-4; no reliable D call. The germline V gene encodes CDR1 MNHNY and CDR2 SVGAGI (reference sequence). There are 15 residues in the CDR3. Trimming took off 4 bases at V and 4 bases at J, with 13 bases between the two ends. CDR3 sequence (DNA): TGTGCCAGCAGTTCCCCGAGAGGGCTTAATGAAAAACTGTTTTTT. Translating gives CASSSPRGLNEKLFF.

This chain links TRBV10-3 with TRBJ1-6; no clear D gene. The germline V gene encodes CDR1 ENHRY and CDR2 SYGVKD. The V end was cut by 3 bases, the J end by 7 bases, with 16 bases between. The CDR3 consists of 16 residues. CDR3 protein: CAISELEGWENSPLHF. The CDR3 DNA reads as TGTGCCATCAGTGAACTTGAGGGATGGGAGAATTCACCCCTCCACTTT.

This sequence joins TRBV19 and TRBJ1-6, with TRBD1 as a possible D gene (6 bases). Trimming shortened V by 4 bases and J by 5 bases, and 9 bases separated the two germline ends. Germline V gene sequence: CDR1 LNHDA, CDR2 SQIVND (reference sequence). This CDR3 comprises 14 residues. CDR3 sequence reads: CASSTRGDNSPLHF. The CDR3 nucleotides read TGTGCCAGTAGTACCAGGGGAGATAATTCACCCCTCCACTTT.

The gene calls are TRBV7-6 and TRBJ1-1; 7 bases map to TRBD1. The length of the CDR3 is 14 residues. Losses at the gene ends were 1 base for V and 1 base for J; bases not matched to a gene: 0. Germline V gives CDR1 SGHVS, CDR2 FNYEAQ. CDR3 residues: CASSLGDRNTEAFF. CDR3 nucleotides: TGTGCCAGCAGCTTAGGGGACAGGAACACTGAAGCTTTCTTT. The full variable domain, its missing parts supplied by reference TRBV7-6 and TRBJ1-1, is GAGVSQSPRYKVTKRGQDVALRCDPISGHVSLYWYRQALGQGPEFLTYFNYEAQQDKSGLPNDRFSAERPEGSISTLTIQRTEQRDSAMYRCASSLGDRNTEAFFGQGTRLTVV.

The rearrangement uses TRBV30 and TRBJ2-5; perhaps TRBD2 as D (6 bases). The germline CDR1 and CDR2 sequences are GTSNPN and SVGIG (reference sequence). The V gene lost 8 bases and the J gene lost 1 base, with 14 bases spanning the gap. The CDR3 is made up of 13 amino acids. The CDR3 nucleotides read TGTGCCGTTTCGGAGGGGACCCAAGAGACCCAGTACTTC. It encodes CAVSEGTQETQYF.

The chain is built from TRBV19 and TRBJ1-5; D gene unclear. The CDR3 spans 14 residues. CDR1 is LNHDA, CDR2 SQIVND, per germline (reference sequence). V gave up 3 bases and J gave up 5 bases, with 11 bases separating them. DNA for the CDR3: TGTGCCAGTAGTATGGAACGAGGAGATCAGCCCCAGCATTTT. It encodes CASSMERGDQPQHF. The full variable domain, rest sourced from reference TRBV19 and TRBJ1-5, is DGGITQSPKYLFRKEGQNVTLSCEQNLNHDAMYWYRQDPGQGLRLIYYSQIVNDFQKGDIAEGYSVSREKKESFPLTVTSAQKNPTAFYLCASSMERGDQPQHFGDGTRLSIL.

On this clone itself: The same CDR3 also results from other DNA sequences found in this sample. The rearrangement uses TRBV24-1 and TRBJ2-3, with a possible D match to TRBD1 (6 bases). The CDR3 extends over 13 amino acids. Germline V gives CDR1 KGHDR, CDR2 SFDVKD. V lost 10 bases and J lost 0, with 10 bases in between. The CDR3 nucleotides are TGTGCCACTGCCAGGGGAAGCACAGATACGCAGTATTTT. Encoded protein: CATARGSTDTQYF.

The chain carries TRBV7-2 and TRBJ2-7, with D uncertain. V was trimmed by 2 bases and J by 6 bases, leaving 8 bases between them. Germline V lookup: CDR1 SGHTA, CDR2 FQGNSA. This CDR3 is built from 12 residues. The CDR3: CASSLLPSEQYF. As DNA, the CDR3 is TGTGCCAGCAGCTTATTGCCCAGCGAGCAGTACTTC.

The chain has TRBV5-4 and TRBJ2-3; no firm D call. The CDR3 consists of 16 residues. Germline V gives CDR1 SGHNT, CDR2 YYREEE (reference sequence). V lost 2 bases, J lost 2 bases, and 15 bases lay in between. CDR3 DNA sequence: TGTGCCAGCAGCTTTTTGAGGAGCCCTTACACAGATACGCAGTATTTT. It encodes CASSFLRSPYTDTQYF.

This clone is a singleton in its sample. V gene TRBV7-3 combines with J gene TRBJ2-3; 9 bases agree with TRBD2. Germline V gene sequence: CDR1 SGHTA, CDR2 FQGTGA. V gave up 5 bases and J gave up 5 bases; unmatched junction bases: 20. The CDR3 sequence is 19 residues long. The CDR3: CASSPGYGRGGRLRDTQYF. Here the CDR3 DNA reads TGTGCCAGCAGCCCGGGTTATGGGCGGGGGGGCCGGCTGAGAGATACGCAGTATTTT.

The chain is built from TRBV6-2 or TRBV6-3 and TRBJ2-3; D not resolved. The CDR3 contains 12 residues. Trimming removed 0 bases at V and 6 bases at J, with 4 bases between. The germline V gene encodes CDR1 MNHEY and CDR2 SVGEGT. The CDR3 DNA follows: TGTGCCAGCAGTTACTCGCGGGATACGCAGTATTTT. Amino acid sequence: CASSYSRDTQYF.

The V and J genes are TRBV28 and TRBJ2-2, with 8 bases that match TRBD2. Germline V CDR1 and CDR2: MDHEN, SYDVKM. The CDR3 sequence is 16 residues long. The trim removed 4 bases at V and 5 bases at J, leaving 9 bases unmatched. DNA for the CDR3: TGTGCCAGCAGTTCGCCCGGGAGGGCCTGGACCGGGGAGCTGTTTTTT. It yields the protein CASSSPGRAWTGELFF. The full variable domain, in which reference TRBV28 and TRBJ2-2 provide the parts outside the CDR3, is DVKVTQSSRYLVKRTGEKVFLECVQDMDHENMFWYRQDPGLGLRLIYFSYDVKMKEKGDIPEGYSVSREKKERFSLILESASTNQTSMYLCASSSPGRAWTGELFFGEGSRLTVL.